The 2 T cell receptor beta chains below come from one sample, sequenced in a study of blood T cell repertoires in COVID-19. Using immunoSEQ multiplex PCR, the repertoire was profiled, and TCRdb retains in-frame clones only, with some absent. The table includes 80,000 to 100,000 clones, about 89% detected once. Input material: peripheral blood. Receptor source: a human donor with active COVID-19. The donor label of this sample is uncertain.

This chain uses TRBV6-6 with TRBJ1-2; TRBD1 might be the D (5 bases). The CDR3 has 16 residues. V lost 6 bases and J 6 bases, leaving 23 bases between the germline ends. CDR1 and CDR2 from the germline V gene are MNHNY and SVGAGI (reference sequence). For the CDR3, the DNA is TGTGCCAGCAGCCGACCCCCTACAGGTAACCCGGATGGCTACACCTTC. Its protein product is CASSRPPTGNPDGYTF.

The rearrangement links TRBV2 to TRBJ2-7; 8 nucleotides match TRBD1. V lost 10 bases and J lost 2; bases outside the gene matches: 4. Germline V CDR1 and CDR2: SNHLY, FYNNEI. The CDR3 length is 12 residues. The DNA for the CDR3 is TGTGCCACGACAGGGGAAACCTACGAGCAGTACTTC. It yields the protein CATTGETYEQYF.